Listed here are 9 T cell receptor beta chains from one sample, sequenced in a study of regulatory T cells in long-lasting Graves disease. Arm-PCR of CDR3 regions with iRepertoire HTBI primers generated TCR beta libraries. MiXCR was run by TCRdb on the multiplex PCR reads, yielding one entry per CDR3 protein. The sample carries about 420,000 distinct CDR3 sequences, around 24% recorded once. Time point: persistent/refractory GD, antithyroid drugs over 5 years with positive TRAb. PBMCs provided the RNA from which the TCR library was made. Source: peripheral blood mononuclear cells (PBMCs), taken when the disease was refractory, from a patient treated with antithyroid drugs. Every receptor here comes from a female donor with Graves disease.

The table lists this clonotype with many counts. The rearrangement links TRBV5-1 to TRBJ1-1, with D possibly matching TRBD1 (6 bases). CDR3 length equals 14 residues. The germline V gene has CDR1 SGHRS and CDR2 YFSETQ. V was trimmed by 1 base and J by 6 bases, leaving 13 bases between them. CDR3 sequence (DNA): TGCGCCAGCAGCTTGATGTTTGCAGGGGCTGAAGCTTTCTTT. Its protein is CASSLMFAGAEAFF.

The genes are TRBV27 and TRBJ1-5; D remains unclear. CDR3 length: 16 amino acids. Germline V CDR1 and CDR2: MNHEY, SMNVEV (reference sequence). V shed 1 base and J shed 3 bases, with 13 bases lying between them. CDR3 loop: CASSLFFSRDNQPQHF. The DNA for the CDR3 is TGTGCCAGCAGTTTATTCTTCAGTCGGGACAATCAGCCCCAGCATTTT.

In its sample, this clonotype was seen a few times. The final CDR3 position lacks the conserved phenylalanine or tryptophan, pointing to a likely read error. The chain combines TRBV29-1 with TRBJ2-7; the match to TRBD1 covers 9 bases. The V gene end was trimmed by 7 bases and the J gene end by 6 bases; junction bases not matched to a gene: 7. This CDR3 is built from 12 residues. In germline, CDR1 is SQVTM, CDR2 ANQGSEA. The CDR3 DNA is TGCAGCGCGCGGGACAGGGCTGGCGAGCAGTACCTC. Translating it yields CSARDRAGEQYL.

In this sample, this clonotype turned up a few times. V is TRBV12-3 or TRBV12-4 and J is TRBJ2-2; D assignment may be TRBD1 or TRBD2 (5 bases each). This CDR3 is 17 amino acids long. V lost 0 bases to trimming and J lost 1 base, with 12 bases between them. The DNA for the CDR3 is TGTGCCAGCAGTTTAGCCGGGGTCGGACAGAACACCGGGGAGCTGTTTTTT. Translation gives CASSLAGVGQNTGELFF.

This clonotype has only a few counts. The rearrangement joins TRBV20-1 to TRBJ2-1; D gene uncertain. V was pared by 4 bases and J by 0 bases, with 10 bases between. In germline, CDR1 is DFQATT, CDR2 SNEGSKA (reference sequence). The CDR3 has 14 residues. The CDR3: CSAMSPSSYNEQFF. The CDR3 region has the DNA TGCAGTGCTATGTCACCGAGCTCCTACAATGAGCAGTTCTTC.

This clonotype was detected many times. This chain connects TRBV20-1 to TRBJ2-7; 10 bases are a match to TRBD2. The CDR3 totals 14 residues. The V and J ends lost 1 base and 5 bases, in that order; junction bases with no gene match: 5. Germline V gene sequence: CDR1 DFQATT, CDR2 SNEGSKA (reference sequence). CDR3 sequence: CSARGLAGGHEQYF. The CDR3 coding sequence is TGCAGTGCTAGAGGGTTAGCGGGAGGTCACGAGCAGTACTTC.

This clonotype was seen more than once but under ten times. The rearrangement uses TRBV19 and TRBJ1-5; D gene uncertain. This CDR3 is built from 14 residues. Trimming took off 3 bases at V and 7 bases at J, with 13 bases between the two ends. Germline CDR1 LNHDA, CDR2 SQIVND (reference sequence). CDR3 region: CASSMEYSSQPQHF. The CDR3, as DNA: TGTGCCAGTAGTATGGAATATTCCTCCCAGCCCCAGCATTTT.

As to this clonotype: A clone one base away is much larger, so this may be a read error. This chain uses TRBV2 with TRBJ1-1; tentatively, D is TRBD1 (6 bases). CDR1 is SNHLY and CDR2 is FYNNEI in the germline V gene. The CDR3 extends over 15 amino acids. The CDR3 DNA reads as TGTGCCAGCAGTGAACCCCAGGGGACGAACACTGGAGCTTTCTTT. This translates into CASSEPQGTNTGAFF.

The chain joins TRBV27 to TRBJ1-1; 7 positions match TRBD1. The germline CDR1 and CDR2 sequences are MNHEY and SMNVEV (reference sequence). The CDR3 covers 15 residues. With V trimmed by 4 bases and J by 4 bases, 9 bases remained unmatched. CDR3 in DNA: TGTGCCAGCAGTTCCTACCGACAGGGTAGCACTGAAGCTTTCTTT. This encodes CASSSYRQGSTEAFF.